This entry lists 14 T cell receptor beta chains sequenced from one sample in a study of OX40 agonist ivuxolimab in advanced cancers. Method: immunoSEQ multiplex PCR; TCRdb's copy keeps in-frame clones and lacks some. The sample holds around 66,000 clones, about 90% seen once. The specimen was CD4+ or CD8+ T cells sorted from blood, collected in a trial of the OX40 agonist ivuxolimab. These receptors were taken from an adult with an advanced solid tumor such as melanoma, head and neck, liver or kidney cancer.

The chain is built from TRBV28 and TRBJ1-1; 8 nucleotides align to TRBD1. The CDR3 totals 15 residues. From germline, CDR1 is MDHEN and CDR2 SYDVKM. The CDR3 sequence is CAITQTGVLNTEAFF. The CDR3 DNA sequence: TGTGCGATAACTCAGACAGGGGTCCTGAACACTGAAGCTTTCTTT.

The chain links TRBV4-1 to TRBJ2-5; D is ambiguous. Germline V CDR1 and CDR2: MGHRA, YSYEKL. The CDR3 consists of 15 residues. Trimming removed 1 base from V and 4 bases from J, with 13 bases in between. The CDR3, as DNA: TGCGCCAGCAGCCAAGGGGTGACCGGGTTAGAGACCCAGTACTTC. Its translation: CASSQGVTGLETQYF.

This clone was seen a single time. The V call is TRBV19, the J call TRBJ2-5, with D tentatively TRBD2 (6 bases). The CDR3 runs 16 residues. Germline V CDR1 and CDR2: LNHDA, SQIVND (reference sequence). V was pared by 6 bases and J by 0 bases, with 17 bases between. The CDR3 region is CASRPGGAAHQETQYF. The CDR3 region has the DNA TGTGCCAGTAGGCCCGGCGGGGCAGCGCACCAAGAGACCCAGTACTTC.

The chain joins TRBV5-8 to TRBJ1-1, with TRBD1 as a possible D gene (5 bases). Trimming shortened V by 4 bases and J by 4 bases, and 11 bases separated the two germline ends. The CDR3 extends over 13 amino acids. Germline CDR1 is SGHTS and CDR2 is YDEGEE. DNA of the CDR3: TGTGCCAGCAGCCTCCGACAGCTCACTGAAGCTTTCTTT. Amino acids: CASSLRQLTEAFF.

The V call is TRBV7-2, the J call TRBJ2-5, with 8 bases that match TRBD2. The CDR3 extends over 18 amino acids. The germline V gene has CDR1 SGHTA and CDR2 FQGNSA. Trimming cost V 6 bases and J 5 bases; bases outside gene matches: 20. CDR3 nucleotide sequence: TGTGCCAGCAGTTACATGTCTAGCGGGTCCTTTCTGTCCGAGACCCAGTACTTC. This gives the protein CASSYMSSGSFLSETQYF.

This clone was seen only once. The V call is TRBV28, the J call TRBJ1-2; 7 bases agree with TRBD1. V lost 5 bases, J lost 2 bases, and 8 bases stayed unmatched. Germline-derived CDR1 and CDR2 are MDHEN and SYDVKM. CDR3 length: 15 residues. The CDR3 DNA sequence: TGTGCCAGCAGTGGAGAGGGGGCAGGGAACTATGGCTACACCTTC. Protein sequence: CASSGEGAGNYGYTF.

The chain links TRBV7-2 to TRBJ1-6; 7 bases are a match to TRBD1. J lost 4 bases, V lost 5 bases, and 5 bases had no gene match. This CDR3 region has 15 residues. Germline V gene lookup returns CDR1 SGHTA and CDR2 FQGNSA. Here the CDR3 DNA reads TGTGCCAGCAGCCGACAGGGCGAATATAATTCACCCCTCCACTTT. Its translation: CASSRQGEYNSPLHF. The full variable domain, with the rest looked up from reference TRBV7-2 and TRBJ1-6, is GAGVSQSPSNKVTEKGKDVELRCDPISGHTALYWYRQSLGQGLEFLIYFQGNSAPDKSGLPSDRFSAERTGGSVSTLTIQRTQQEDSAVYLCASSRQGEYNSPLHFGNGTRLTVT.

The chain uses TRBV25-1 and TRBJ1-2; no clear D. V was trimmed by 3 bases and J by 2 bases, leaving 10 bases between them. The germline V gene encodes CDR1 MGHDK and CDR2 SYGVNS. The CDR3 covers 14 residues. CDR3 sequence reads: CASSDHPTNYGYTF. CDR3 sequence (DNA): TGTGCCAGCAGTGACCACCCGACGAACTATGGCTACACCTTC.

The J gene is TRBJ2-2, the V gene TRBV19; the match to TRBD2 covers 15 bases. The CDR3 is made up of 18 amino acids. CDR1 and CDR2 from the germline V gene are LNHDA and SQIVND (reference sequence). J lost 2 bases, V lost 7 bases, and 8 bases had no gene match. Here the CDR3 DNA reads TGTGCCAGTACTACAGGACTAGCGGGGGGGTACAACACCGGGGAGCTGTTTTTT. Protein sequence: CASTTGLAGGYNTGELFF.

The chain uses TRBV25-1 and TRBJ1-2; 9 bases are shared with TRBD1. CDR3 length: 15 residues. Germline-derived CDR1 and CDR2 are MGHDK and SYGVNS. Trimming took 4 bases from V and 8 from J; bases not matched to a gene: 11. CDR3 in DNA: TGTGCCAGCAGTGGCCTGGAACAGGGGGCGGGGGGCTACACCTTC. Translation gives CASSGLEQGAGGYTF.

The chain employs TRBV5-6 and TRBJ2-3, with 12 bases fitting TRBD1. With 2 bases clipped from V and 5 bases from J, the junction kept 3 bases outside the gene matches. Germline CDR1 reads SGHDT; CDR2 reads YYEEEE. The length of the CDR3 is 15 residues. CDR3 protein: CASSFGTGGLDTQYF. Written as DNA, the CDR3 is TGTGCCAGCAGCTTTGGGACAGGGGGCTTAGATACGCAGTATTTT.

V and J are TRBV28 and TRBJ2-5; D ambiguous. V was cut by 1 base and J by 5 bases, with 8 bases left in between. The germline gives CDR1 MDHEN, CDR2 SYDVKM. CDR3 length: 13 residues. The CDR3 reads CASSLSLVETQYF. CDR3 in DNA: TGTGCCAGCAGTTTATCACTTGTTGAGACCCAGTACTTC.

The chain has TRBV2 and TRBJ2-3; D unclear. The germline V gene has CDR1 SNHLY and CDR2 FYNNEI. This CDR3 is built from 14 residues. The V end lost 6 bases, the J end lost 1 base, and 11 bases lay between the germline ends. This chain's CDR3 is CASRRSLGTDTQYF. CDR3 bases: TGTGCCAGCAGGAGGTCCTTAGGCACAGATACGCAGTATTTT.

V is TRBV7-8 and J is TRBJ2-7; D is perhaps TRBD2 (5 bases). The germline V gene has CDR1 SGHVS and CDR2 FQNEAQ. The CDR3 contains 13 residues. The ends were cut back, 6 bases at V and 7 bases at J, with 16 bases in the middle. The CDR3 protein is CASRRGNLLEQYF. DNA for the CDR3: TGTGCCAGCAGAAGAGGGAACCTCTTGGAGCAGTACTTC.